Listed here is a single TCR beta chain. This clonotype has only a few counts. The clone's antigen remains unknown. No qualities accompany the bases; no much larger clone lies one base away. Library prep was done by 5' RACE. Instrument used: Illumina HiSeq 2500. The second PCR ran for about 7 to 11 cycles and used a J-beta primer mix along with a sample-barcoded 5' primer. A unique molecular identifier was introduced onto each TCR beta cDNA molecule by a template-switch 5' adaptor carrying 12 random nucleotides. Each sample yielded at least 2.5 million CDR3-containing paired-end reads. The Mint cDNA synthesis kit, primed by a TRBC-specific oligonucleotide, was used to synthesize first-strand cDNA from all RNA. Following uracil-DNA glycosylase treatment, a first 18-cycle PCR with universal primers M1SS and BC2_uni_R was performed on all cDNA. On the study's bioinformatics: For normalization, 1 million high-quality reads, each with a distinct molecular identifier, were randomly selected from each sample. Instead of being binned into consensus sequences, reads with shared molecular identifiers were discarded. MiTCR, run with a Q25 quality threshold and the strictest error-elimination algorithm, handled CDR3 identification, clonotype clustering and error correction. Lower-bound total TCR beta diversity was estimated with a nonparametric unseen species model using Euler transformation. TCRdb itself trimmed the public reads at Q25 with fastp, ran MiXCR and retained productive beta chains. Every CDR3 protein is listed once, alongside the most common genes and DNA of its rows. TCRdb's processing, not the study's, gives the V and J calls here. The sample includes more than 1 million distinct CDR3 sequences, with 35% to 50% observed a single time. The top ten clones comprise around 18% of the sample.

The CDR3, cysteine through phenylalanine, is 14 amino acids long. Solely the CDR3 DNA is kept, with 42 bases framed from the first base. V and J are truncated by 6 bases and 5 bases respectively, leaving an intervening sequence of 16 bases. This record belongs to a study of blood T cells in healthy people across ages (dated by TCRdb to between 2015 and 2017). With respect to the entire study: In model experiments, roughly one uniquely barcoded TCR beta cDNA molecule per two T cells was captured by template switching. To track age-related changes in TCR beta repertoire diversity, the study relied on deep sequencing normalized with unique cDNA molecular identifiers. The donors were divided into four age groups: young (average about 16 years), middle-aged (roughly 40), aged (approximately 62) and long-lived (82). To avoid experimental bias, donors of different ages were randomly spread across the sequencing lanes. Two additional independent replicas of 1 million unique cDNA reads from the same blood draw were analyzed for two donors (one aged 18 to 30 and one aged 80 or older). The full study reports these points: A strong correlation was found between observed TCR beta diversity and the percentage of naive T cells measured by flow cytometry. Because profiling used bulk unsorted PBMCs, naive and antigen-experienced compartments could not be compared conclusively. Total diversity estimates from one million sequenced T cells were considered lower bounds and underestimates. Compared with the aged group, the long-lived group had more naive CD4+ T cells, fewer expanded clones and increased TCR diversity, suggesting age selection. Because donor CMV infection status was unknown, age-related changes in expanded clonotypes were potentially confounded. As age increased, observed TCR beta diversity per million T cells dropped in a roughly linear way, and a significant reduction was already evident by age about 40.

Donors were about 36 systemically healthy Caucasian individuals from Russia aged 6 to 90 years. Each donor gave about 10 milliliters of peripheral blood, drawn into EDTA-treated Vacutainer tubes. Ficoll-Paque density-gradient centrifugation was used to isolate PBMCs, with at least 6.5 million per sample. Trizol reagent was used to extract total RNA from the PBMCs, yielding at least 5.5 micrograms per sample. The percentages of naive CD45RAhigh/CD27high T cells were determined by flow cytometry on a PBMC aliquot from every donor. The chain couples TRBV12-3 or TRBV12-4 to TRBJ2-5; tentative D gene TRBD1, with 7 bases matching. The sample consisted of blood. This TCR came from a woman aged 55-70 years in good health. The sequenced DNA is TGTGCCAGCAGACCTAGTCCAGGGGGGGAGACCCAGTACTTC. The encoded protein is CASRPSPGGETQYF.